A single sample is the source of the 31 T cell receptor beta chains below, sequenced in a study of T-cell memory formation after mild COVID-19 (dated by TCRdb to the early 2020s). To prepare the library, 5' RACE was applied. The sequencer listed for this sample is Illumina NovaSeq 6000. TCRdb cleaned the public reads at Q25 with fastp, built clones with MiXCR and kept in-frame beta chains. Each entry is one CDR3 protein sequence, shown with its most common DNA and genes. The sample table shows approximately 580,000 distinct CDR3 sequences, and over 20% are seen once. The ten largest clones take up around 13% of the sample. The sample comprised PBMCs or a T cell subset sorted from them (not recorded which). The receptors shown here come from an adult woman who had mild COVID-19 (a few samples of this study predate the infection). The sample titles of this study are shuffled in the database, so cell type and time point are left out; the donor was told from shared clones.

The chain has TRBV24-1 and TRBJ1-3; D is unresolved. V was pared by 4 bases and J by 2 bases, with 8 bases between. The CDR3 spans 14 residues. Looked up from germline, CDR1 is KGHDR and CDR2 is SFDVKD. The CDR3 DNA reads as TGTGCCACCAGTGACAGCCTCGCTGGAAACACCATATATTTT. Residues: CATSDSLAGNTIYF.

The rearrangement uses TRBV25-1 and TRBJ2-1, with 9 bases lining up with TRBD2. The CDR3 contains 18 residues. CDR1 and CDR2 from the germline V gene are MGHDK and SYGVNS. Trimming took 4 bases from V and 7 from J; bases not matched to a gene: 17. The CDR3 protein is CASSAPRGAGGPQNEQFF. The CDR3 bases are TGTGCCAGCAGTGCTCCCCGTGGGGCGGGGGGGCCGCAGAATGAGCAGTTCTTC.

In this sample, this clonotype turned up a few times. The chain recombines TRBV5-5 with TRBJ2-7, with 7 bases that match TRBD1. This CDR3 spans 12 amino acids. The J segment lost 7 bases and the V segment lost 4 bases, leaving 5 bases of the junction unmatched. In germline, CDR1 is SGHKS, CDR2 YYEKEE (reference sequence). The CDR3, as DNA: TGTGCCAGCAGCAACGGACAGGCAGAGCAGTACTTC. Encoded protein: CASSNGQAEQYF.

This clonotype was counted only a few times. CDR3 sequence reads: CASSLVESAYEQYF. CDR3 DNA: TGTGCCAGCAGCTTGGTCGAGAGCGCCTACGAGCAGTACTTC. The rearrangement links TRBV5-4 to TRBJ2-7; unclear D gene. The ends were cut back, 0 bases at V and 2 bases at J, with 9 bases in the middle. The germline gives CDR1 SGHNT, CDR2 YYREEE (reference sequence). The CDR3 is made up of 14 amino acids.

The V and J genes are TRBV4-3 and TRBJ1-1, with TRBD1 as a possible D gene (5 bases). This CDR3 comprises 17 residues. Trimming cost V 1 base and J 4 bases, with 19 bases left between them. Germline V gives CDR1 LGHNA, CDR2 YSLEER. The DNA for the CDR3 is TGCGCCAGCAGCCAAGCCCCGGTTAGGGGACTGGGCACTGAAGCTTTCTTT. It encodes CASSQAPVRGLGTEAFF.

This clonotype was seen more than once but under ten times. CDR3 in DNA: TGTGCCTGGAGTGAAGGCAGGCAAGAGACCCAGTACTTC. Amino acid sequence: CAWSEGRQETQYF. The rearrangement joins TRBV30 to TRBJ2-5; D gene uncertain. Germline loops: CDR1 GTSNPN, CDR2 SVGIG (reference sequence). With 1 base removed from V and 2 bases from J, the gap between germline ends came to 8 bases. This CDR3 region has 13 residues.

This clonotype was counted a few times. A read error may produce the germline difference seen at one junction end. The chain joins TRBV7-3 to TRBJ2-1, with D perhaps matching TRBD1 or TRBD2 (6 bases each). This CDR3 region has 12 residues. CDR1 is SGHTA and CDR2 is FQGTGA in the germline V gene. DNA of the CDR3: TGTGCCAGCAGCTTAATCGGGGGCACGCAGAGATTC. This encodes CASSLIGGTQRF. Full variable domain (remainder filled in from reference TRBV7-3 and TRBJ2-1): GAGVSQTPSNKVTEKGKYVELRCDPISGHTALYWYRQSLGQGPEFLIYFQGTGAADDSGLPNDRFFAVRPEGSVSTLKIQRTERGDSAVYLCASSLIGGTQRFGPGTRLTVL.

The V and J genes are TRBV5-1 and TRBJ1-1; D perhaps matches TRBD1 (6 bases). V was clipped by 5 bases and J by 1 base, with 15 bases between them. Germline lookup yields CDR1 SGHRS and CDR2 YFSETQ. CDR3 length: 15 amino acids. CDR3: CASSLAGAENTEAFF. The CDR3 DNA is TGCGCCAGCAGTCTGGCGGGGGCTGAGAACACTGAAGCTTTCTTT. The complete variable domain, with remaining parts taken from reference TRBV5-1 and TRBJ1-1, reads KAGVTQTPRYLIKTRGQQVTLSCSPISGHRSVSWYQQTPGQGLQFLFEYFSETQRNKGNFPGRFSGRQFSNSRSEMNVSTLELGDSALYLCASSLAGAENTEAFFGQGTRLTVV.

The gene calls are TRBV28 and TRBJ2-2, with no clear D. The CDR3 is made up of 14 amino acids. V shed 2 bases and J shed 6 bases, with 10 bases lying between them. Germline-derived CDR1 and CDR2 are MDHEN and SYDVKM. CDR3 coding DNA: TGTGCCAGCAGTTTAATTAGACAATCCGGGGAGCTGTTTTTT. The encoded protein is CASSLIRQSGELFF.

This clonotype appeared a few times. The chain couples TRBV15 to TRBJ2-7; D is perhaps TRBD2 (7 bases). V was trimmed by 0 bases and J by 1 base, leaving 16 bases between them. This CDR3 contains 17 residues. CDR1 and CDR2 from the germline V gene are LNHNV and YYDKDF (reference sequence). CDR3 sequence (DNA): TGTGCCACCAGCAGAGATCCGGTGGGGGGGCCGTCCTACGAGCAGTACTTC. Its translation is CATSRDPVGGPSYEQYF. The entire variable domain, with the rest obtained from reference TRBV15 and TRBJ2-7, is as follows: DAMVIQNPRYQVTQFGKPVTLSCSQTLNHNVMYWYQQKSSQAPKLLFHYYDKDFNNEADTPDNFQSRRPNTSFCFLDIRSPGLGDTAMYLCATSRDPVGGPSYEQYFGPGTRLTVT.

This clonotype was seen just once. The chain has TRBV18 and TRBJ2-1; D gene ambiguous. V was pared by 2 bases and J by 7 bases, with 12 bases between. Germline V gene sequence: CDR1 KGHSH, CDR2 LQKENI. The CDR3 loop spans 14 amino acids. The CDR3: CASSPGLDRNEQFF. CDR3 DNA sequence: TGTGCCAGCTCACCAGGGCTAGATCGGAATGAGCAGTTCTTC.

Many counts were recorded for this clonotype. The chain uses TRBV5-6 and TRBJ2-2, with D perhaps matching TRBD2 (6 bases). Germline CDR1 SGHDT, CDR2 YYEEEE. V lost 0 bases to trimming and J lost 4 bases, with 10 bases between them. This CDR3 region has 15 residues. The CDR3 loop is CASSLAGSPTGELFF. The CDR3 DNA reads TGTGCCAGCAGCTTGGCCGGGAGCCCCACCGGGGAGCTGTTTTTT.

This clonotype occurred a few times. This rearrangement joins TRBV6-1 to TRBJ1-1; the match to TRBD1 covers 9 bases. CDR1 is MNHNS and CDR2 is SASEGT in the germline V gene. With 9 bases clipped from V and 3 bases from J, the junction kept 5 bases outside the gene matches. The CDR3 runs 13 residues. The CDR3 loop reads CARGYRGHTEAFF. In DNA, the CDR3 is TGTGCCAGGGGGTACAGGGGGCACACTGAAGCTTTCTTT.

This clonotype was detected a few times. This chain joins TRBV20-1 and TRBJ1-1; the D is unclear. The CDR3 covers 14 residues. Trimming shortened V by 3 bases and J by 4 bases, and 15 bases separated the two germline ends. Germline CDR1 DFQATT, CDR2 SNEGSKA (reference sequence). The CDR3 sequence is CSASGGGIGTEAFF. In DNA, the CDR3 is TGCAGTGCTAGCGGTGGAGGGATCGGCACTGAAGCTTTCTTT.

This clonotype occurred many times. As DNA, the CDR3 is TGCAGCGTTGAAGTGGGGGGACAGGGGTTCATAGATACGCAGTATTTT. Protein: CSVEVGGQGFIDTQYF. The chain joins TRBV29-1 to TRBJ2-3; 10 nucleotides match TRBD1. After removal of 1 base from V and 5 bases from J, the junction contained 9 bases not matched to a gene. The CDR3 is 16 residues long. Germline CDR1 SQVTM, CDR2 ANQGSEA.

This clonotype has only a few counts. V and J are TRBV6-2 or TRBV6-3 and TRBJ2-5, with a tentative D call TRBD2 (6 bases). The V gene lost 1 base and the J gene lost 1 base, with 13 bases spanning the gap. CDR1 is MNHEY, CDR2 SVGEGT, per germline. The CDR3 loop spans 16 amino acids. CDR3 nucleotide sequence: TGTGCCAGCAGTTACTGGGGCGGGACCCCCCAAGAGACCCAGTACTTC. Translated, it gives CASSYWGGTPQETQYF.

This chain joins TRBV10-3 and TRBJ2-7; possible D gene TRBD1, 7 bases. Trimming left V 6 bases short and J 0 bases short, with 18 bases between. The CDR3 totals 16 residues. The germline CDR1 and CDR2 sequences are ENHRY and SYGVKD. CDR3 DNA sequence: TGTGCCATCAGATCAGCCGGGGGACAGCTCTCCTACGAGCAGTACTTC. Its translation: CAIRSAGGQLSYEQYF.

V is TRBV7-7 and J is TRBJ2-3; D is ambiguous. The CDR3 is 13 amino acids. The V gene's germline CDR1 is SSHAT and CDR2 FNYEAQ (reference sequence). V shed 5 bases and J shed 6 bases, with 12 bases lying between them. CDR3 region: CASSPVIADTQYF. CDR3 sequence (DNA): TGTGCCAGCAGCCCAGTTATAGCTGATACGCAGTATTTT.

This chain uses TRBV10-3 with TRBJ1-2; 8 bases align to TRBD1. CDR3 length equals 14 residues. Germline V gives CDR1 ENHRY, CDR2 SYGVKD. After removal of 8 bases from V and 5 bases from J, the junction contained 10 bases not matched to a gene. The CDR3: CAIDGTGARYGYTF. CDR3 nucleotides: TGTGCCATCGACGGGACAGGAGCTCGATATGGCTACACCTTC.

This clonotype occurred a few times. The V and J genes are TRBV6-5 and TRBJ1-2; weak D call: TRBD1 (5 bases). V was trimmed by 2 bases and J by 0 bases, leaving 13 bases between them. The CDR3 spans 16 residues. Germline CDR1 is MNHEY and CDR2 is SVGAGI. CDR3 DNA sequence: TGTGCCAGCAGTTACCGGATGGGGGACTCTAACTATGGCTACACCTTC. This translates into CASSYRMGDSNYGYTF.

The chain is built from TRBV4-3 and TRBJ2-1, with 11 bases fitting TRBD2. The CDR3 sequence is 15 residues long. Trimming took 3 bases from V and 5 from J; bases not matched to a gene: 3. Germline CDR1 and CDR2: LGHNA and YSLEER. CDR3 residues: CASSHGTSGNNEQFF. CDR3 DNA: TGCGCCAGCAGCCACGGGACTAGCGGAAACAATGAGCAGTTCTTC.

This clonotype has a handful of counts. The V gene is TRBV12-3 or TRBV12-4, the J gene TRBJ2-1; 7 positions match TRBD2. CDR3 length: 14 residues. V shed 1 base and J 7 bases; nucleotides not matched to a gene: 4. The CDR3 protein is CASSLVPAGNEQFF. As DNA, the CDR3 is TGTGCCAGCAGTTTAGTTCCAGCGGGGAATGAGCAGTTCTTC.

The J gene is TRBJ2-7, the V gene TRBV12-3 or TRBV12-4, with D perhaps TRBD2 (6 bases). There are 11 residues in the CDR3. Trimming took off 6 bases at V and 5 bases at J, with 8 bases between the two ends. CDR3 protein: CASREGNEQYF. The CDR3 DNA reads TGTGCCAGCAGGGAGGGGAACGAGCAGTACTTC.

The chain couples TRBV12-3 or TRBV12-4 to TRBJ1-1; no clear D. V lost 7 bases and J lost 4, with 13 bases in between. The CDR3 runs 13 residues. This chain's CDR3 is CASTQEIATEAFF. In DNA, the CDR3 is TGTGCCAGCACTCAAGAGATAGCCACTGAAGCTTTCTTT.

This clonotype was counted a single time. The chain uses TRBV12-3 or TRBV12-4 and TRBJ2-3, with D hard to call. This CDR3 is built from 14 residues. V lost 5 bases and J lost 0, with 9 bases in between. The CDR3, as DNA: TGTGCCAGCAGTCTGAAGGAGAGCACAGATACGCAGTATTTT. Residues: CASSLKESTDTQYF.

This clonotype occurred a few times. The chain has TRBV5-1 and TRBJ1-1; D gene ambiguous. This CDR3 has 14 residues. Germline CDR1 reads SGHRS; CDR2 reads YFSETQ. The V and J ends lost 7 bases and 3 bases respectively, with 16 bases between them. CDR3 sequence: CASSSPSQYTEAFF. The CDR3 bases are TGCGCCAGCTCGTCCCCCAGTCAGTACACTGAAGCTTTCTTT.

In the case of this clonotype: The junction does not match germline at one end; this may be a read error. V gene TRBV3-1 combines with J gene TRBJ1-2, with TRBD1 identical over 7 bases. From germline, CDR1 is LGHDT and CDR2 YNNKEL (reference sequence). This CDR3 is built from 14 residues. Written as DNA, the CDR3 is TGTGCCAGCAGCCCGCATCGGGACAGCTATGGCTACACATTC. Its translation: CASSPHRDSYGYTF.

The chain recombines TRBV4-1 with TRBJ1-2, with TRBD1 matching over 7 bases. With V trimmed by 4 bases and J by 6 bases, 8 bases remained unmatched. CDR1 MGHRA and CDR2 YSYEKL come from the germline V gene. This CDR3 has 14 amino acids. This CDR3 reads CASSRQGLFDGYTF. The CDR3 DNA sequence: TGCGCCAGCAGCCGACAGGGCCTGTTCGATGGCTACACCTTC.

The V call is TRBV7-8, the J call TRBJ1-5; D unclear. V was shortened by 1 base and J by 4 bases, with 11 bases between the two germline ends. Germline V gene data show CDR1 as SGHVS and CDR2 as FQNEAQ. The CDR3 totals 15 residues. The CDR3 sequence is CASSLVSSQNQPQHF. DNA of the CDR3: TGTGCCAGCAGCTTAGTTAGCTCACAGAATCAGCCCCAGCATTTT.

This clonotype has a handful of counts. The rearrangement links TRBV10-3 to TRBJ2-1, with 13 positions matching TRBD2. The length of the CDR3 is 17 residues. J gave up 7 bases and V 0 bases, and 6 bases lay outside the gene matches. Germline values: CDR1 ENHRY, CDR2 SYGVKD. The CDR3 DNA reads as TGTGCCATCAGTGAGTCTCCACTAGCGGGGGGGCCAAATGAGCAGTTCTTC. This gives the protein CAISESPLAGGPNEQFF.

The CDR3 is CASVPFVGGRTDTQYF. The DNA of the CDR3 is TGCGCCAGCGTACCGTTTGTTGGGGGCCGCACAGATACGCAGTATTTT. The chain employs TRBV5-1 and TRBJ2-3; possible D gene TRBD1, 6 bases. The V gene lost 7 bases and the J gene lost 1 base, with 19 bases spanning the gap. Germline lookup yields CDR1 SGHRS and CDR2 YFSETQ. CDR3 length: 16 residues.